Below, 29 T cell receptor beta chains from the same sample are listed, as sequenced in a study of CD8 T cells in ankylosing spondylitis. TCRdb reprocessed the 5' RACE reads with MiXCR, giving one entry per CDR3 protein. The sample holds approximately 340,000 distinct CDR3 sequences, approximately 14% seen once. What was sequenced was blood, either unsorted or a sorted T cell fraction (not recorded which). These receptors were taken from a male donor with ankylosing spondylitis or in good health (not recorded which).

V is TRBV4-1 and J is TRBJ2-7; tentatively, D is TRBD2 (5 bases). The CDR3 consists of 16 residues. V gave up 1 base and J gave up 3 bases, with 16 bases separating them. Germline V gene lookup returns CDR1 MGHRA and CDR2 YSYEKL. The CDR3 spells CASSQAPQSGFYEQYF. CDR3 bases: TGCGCCAGCAGCCAAGCCCCTCAAAGCGGCTTCTACGAGCAGTACTTC.

This clonotype came up a few times. V is TRBV10-3 and J is TRBJ2-3, with TRBD1 matching over 10 bases. J lost 0 bases, V lost 4 bases, and 1 base had no gene match. CDR1 ENHRY and CDR2 SYGVKD come from the germline V gene. This CDR3 is built from 15 residues. The CDR3, as DNA: TGTGCCATCAGTGTGGGACAGGGGAGCACAGATACGCAGTATTTT. Protein sequence: CAISVGQGSTDTQYF.

This clonotype was counted at least ten times. The J gene is TRBJ1-1, the V gene TRBV12-3 or TRBV12-4; D is possibly TRBD1 (5 bases). The CDR3 contains 13 residues. Between the trimmed V and J ends, which lost 5 bases and 3 bases, there was a span of 10 bases. As DNA, the CDR3 is TGTGCCAGCAGTCCCCCAGGGTACACTGAAGCTTTCTTT. It specifies CASSPPGYTEAFF.

This rearrangement joins TRBV10-3 to TRBJ1-2; a weak D match, TRBD1 (5 bases). The V and J ends lost 3 bases and 8 bases respectively, with 16 bases between them. Germline CDR1 and CDR2: ENHRY and SYGVKD. This CDR3 is built from 14 residues. The CDR3 DNA reads TGTGCCATCAGTGACCAGGGCGGCCTTAGGGGCTACACCTTC. Translated, it gives CAISDQGGLRGYTF.

This clonotype was counted ten times or more. This rearrangement joins TRBV12-3 or TRBV12-4 to TRBJ1-1; D is unclear. The CDR3 runs 14 residues. V lost 3 bases, J lost 2 bases, and 10 bases lay in between. The CDR3 DNA follows: TGTGCCAGCAGTTTGTTACCGCGTAACACTGAAGCTTTCTTT. Translating it yields CASSLLPRNTEAFF.

The rearrangement uses TRBV20-1 and TRBJ2-5; a possible D gene is TRBD2 (6 bases). There are 14 residues in the CDR3. Germline CDR1 is DFQATT and CDR2 is SNEGSKA (reference sequence). The V and J ends lost 1 base and 5 bases respectively, with 14 bases between them. The CDR3 coding sequence is TGCAGTGCTAGAGGACTAGTCGCCAGGGAGACCCAGTACTTC. The encoded protein is CSARGLVARETQYF.

The table lists this clonotype with a few counts. This chain connects TRBV21-1 to TRBJ2-2; TRBD2 is taken as the D call from the table, unchecked against the DNA. TRBV21-1 represents a pseudogene. The length of the CDR3 is 15 residues. The CDR3: CASSPGLENTGELFF. The CDR3 DNA follows: TGTGCCAGCAGCCCCGGACTGGAAAACACCGGGGAGCTGTTTTTT.

This clonotype was detected only a few times. The genes are TRBV4-2 and TRBJ1-1; no clear D gene. The CDR3 runs 14 residues. Germline assignment: CDR1 LGHNA and CDR2 YNFKEQ. The V and J ends lost 1 base and 4 bases respectively, with 10 bases between them. The CDR3 loop is CASSQVGYGTEAFF. The CDR3, as DNA: TGTGCCAGCAGCCAAGTTGGGTACGGCACTGAAGCTTTCTTT.

This chain links TRBV12-3 or TRBV12-4 with TRBJ2-1, with D perhaps TRBD2 (5 bases). Trimming left V 1 base short and J 1 base short, with 11 bases between. This CDR3 is built from 16 residues. The DNA for the CDR3 is TGTGCCAGCAGTTTAGGGCGGGTGATTTCCTACAATGAGCAGTTCTTC. It translates to CASSLGRVISYNEQFF.

This clonotype came up a few times. The chain combines TRBV20-1 with TRBJ2-1, with 9 bases aligning to TRBD2. CDR1 DFQATT and CDR2 SNEGSKA come from the germline V gene (reference sequence). The CDR3 sequence is 15 residues long. With 6 bases clipped from V and 7 bases from J, the junction kept 13 bases outside the gene matches. In DNA form, the CDR3 reads TGCAGTGCCTACCCGACTAGCGGTGGGGGGAATGAGCAGTTCTTC. Its protein is CSAYPTSGGGNEQFF.

V is TRBV21-1 and J is TRBJ1-2. TRBV21-1 is classified as a pseudogene. This CDR3 region has 15 residues. CDR3 sequence reads: CASSKTEAVTYGYTF. CDR3 nucleotides: TGTGCCAGCAGCAAAACCGAGGCGGTCACCTATGGCTACACCTTC.

This clonotype was counted between two and nine times. The V gene is TRBV7-2, the J gene TRBJ1-2, with D perhaps matching TRBD1 (5 bases). V lost 6 bases to trimming and J lost 0 bases, with 14 bases between them. Germline lookup yields CDR1 SGHTA and CDR2 FQGNSA. The CDR3 sequence is 15 residues long. CDR3 DNA sequence: TGTGCCAGCAGAATAACAGGTCCAGCTAACTATGGCTACACCTTC. Translating gives CASRITGPANYGYTF.

The chain combines TRBV20-1 with TRBJ2-4; a weak D match, TRBD1 (6 bases). CDR1 is DFQATT, CDR2 SNEGSKA, per germline (reference sequence). The CDR3 extends over 13 amino acids. Trimming removed 6 bases from V and 4 bases from J, with 13 bases in between. CDR3 amino acids: CSADRDKKNIQYF. The CDR3 nucleotides read TGCAGTGCCGACCGGGACAAGAAAAACATTCAGTACTTC.

The table lists this clonotype with a few counts. The chain has TRBV29-1 and TRBJ2-1; 7 bases are shared with TRBD2. V was pared by 7 bases and J by 0 bases, with 9 bases of the junction left unmatched. The germline V gene has CDR1 SQVTM and CDR2 ANQGSEA. The CDR3 is made up of 15 amino acids. The CDR3 DNA sequence: TGCAGCGCTCTGACTAGCTCAGGCTCCTACAATGAGCAGTTCTTC. Protein product: CSALTSSGSYNEQFF.

The genes are TRBV7-6 and TRBJ2-5; 7 nucleotides match TRBD2. V shed 7 bases and J 4 bases; nucleotides not matched to a gene: 12. The CDR3 spans 15 residues. Germline CDR1 is SGHVS and CDR2 is FNYEAQ. CDR3 nucleotide sequence: TGTGCCAGCACCGGTCCCCCGGGAGGAGTAGAGACCCAGTACTTC. Translating it yields CASTGPPGGVETQYF.

The J gene is TRBJ2-2, the V gene TRBV12-3 or TRBV12-4; D remains unclear. The CDR3 extends over 13 amino acids. Trimming removed 6 bases at V and 4 bases at J, with 9 bases between. The CDR3 protein is CASRGYGTGELFF. As DNA, the CDR3 is TGTGCCAGCAGGGGGTATGGCACCGGGGAGCTGTTTTTT.

The rearrangement uses TRBV4-1 and TRBJ1-2; no clear D. This CDR3 is 14 amino acids long. V was pared by 3 bases and J by 1 base, with 9 bases between. Per the germline V gene, CDR1 is MGHRA and CDR2 is YSYEKL. CDR3 in DNA: TGCGCCAGCAGCCACCTTACTCGTAACTATGGCTACACCTTC. Translating gives CASSHLTRNYGYTF.

V usage is TRBV6-6 and J usage is TRBJ2-7; D not certain. Germline V gene data show CDR1 as MNHNY and CDR2 as SVGAGI (reference sequence). The V end lost 7 bases, the J end lost 1 base, and 11 bases lay between the germline ends. The CDR3 runs to 13 residues. Here the CDR3 reads CASTRGASYEQYF. The CDR3, as DNA: TGTGCCAGCACCCGTGGCGCTTCCTACGAGCAGTACTTC.

This chain links TRBV5-1 with TRBJ1-1; TRBD1 agrees at 10 bases. With V trimmed by 5 bases and J by 5 bases, 3 bases remained unmatched. Germline V CDR1 and CDR2: SGHRS, YFSETQ. This CDR3 is 13 amino acids long. The CDR3 DNA sequence: TGCGCCAGCAGGGGACAGGGGTGGACTGAAGCTTTCTTT. This sequence encodes CASRGQGWTEAFF.

This clonotype was observed at least ten times. The junction does not match germline at one end; this may be a read error. The chain combines TRBV5-1 with TRBJ2-2; no clear D gene. Germline CDR1 reads SGHRS; CDR2 reads YFSETQ. The CDR3 covers 15 residues. For the CDR3, the DNA is TGCGCCAGCAGCTCTCAAGGCCTGAACAGCGGGGAGCTGTTTTTT. Protein sequence: CASSSQGLNSGELFF.

The rearrangement links TRBV5-6 to TRBJ2-1, with 7 bases matching TRBD1. The germline V gene has CDR1 SGHDT and CDR2 YYEEEE. Trimming removed 4 bases from V and 3 bases from J; junction bases left unmatched: 13. CDR3 length: 17 amino acids. As DNA, the CDR3 is TGTGCCAGCAGCCCGACAGGGTCTGGTGGTTTCTACAATGAGCAGTTCTTC. Residues: CASSPTGSGGFYNEQFF.

This chain uses TRBV5-1 with TRBJ2-2; 7 nucleotides line up with TRBD1. Trimming took 1 base from V and 1 from J; bases not matched to a gene: 1. Germline values: CDR1 SGHRS, CDR2 YFSETQ. CDR3 length equals 15 residues. The CDR3 bases are TGCGCCAGCAGCTTGAACAGGGGGAACACCGGGGAGCTGTTTTTT. It translates to CASSLNRGNTGELFF.

The table lists this clonotype with a few counts. The V and J genes are TRBV11-2 and TRBJ2-7; TRBD1 might be the D (5 bases). This CDR3 contains 14 residues. V was trimmed by 3 bases and J by 6 bases, leaving 15 bases between them. Germline CDR1 reads SGHAT; CDR2 reads FQNNGV. The CDR3 bases are TGTGCCAGCAGCTTTGGCAGGGAAACGTCCGAGCAGTACTTC. This translates into CASSFGRETSEQYF. Full variable domain (outside the CDR3, taken from reference TRBV11-2 and TRBJ2-7): EAGVAQSPRYKIIEKRQSVAFWCNPISGHATLYWYQQILGQGPKLLIQFQNNGVVDDSQLPKDRFSAERLKGVDSTLKIQPAKLEDSAVYLCASSFGRETSEQYFGPGTRLTVT.

In this sample, this clonotype turned up a few times. The chain couples TRBV12-3 or TRBV12-4 to TRBJ2-5; D might be TRBD2 (5 bases). V lost 1 base, J lost 5 bases, and 14 bases lay in between. This CDR3 is built from 15 residues. The DNA for the CDR3 is TGTGCCAGCAGTTTAGAGAGGGCCCGGACCGAGACCCAGTACTTC. Translating gives CASSLERARTETQYF.

The chain joins TRBV20-1 to TRBJ2-1; 9 nucleotides line up with TRBD2. The germline gives CDR1 DFQATT, CDR2 SNEGSKA (reference sequence). The CDR3 spans 14 residues. The ends lost 4 bases at V and 9 bases at J; junction bases unmatched: 10. CDR3: CSAIGGGAWGEQFF. CDR3 coding DNA: TGCAGTGCTATAGGCGGGGGGGCCTGGGGTGAGCAGTTCTTC.

The CDR3 spells CASSGGGLARELFF. CDR3 bases: TGTGCCAGCAGTGGGGGGGGACTAGCCCGGGAGCTGTTTTTT. This sequence joins TRBV6-1 and TRBJ2-2; TRBD2 matches 9 bases. This CDR3 comprises 14 residues. Looked up from germline, CDR1 is MNHNS and CDR2 is SASEGT. After removal of 4 bases from V and 9 bases from J, the junction contained 6 bases not matched to a gene.

This clonotype was recorded a few times. Compared with germline, one end of the junction differs, possibly owing to a read error. The chain joins TRBV5-1 to TRBJ2-7; no firm D call. There are 13 residues in the CDR3. Germline CDR1 and CDR2: SGHRS and YFSETQ. In DNA form, the CDR3 reads TGCGCCAGCCGCTTAGATAGCCTAAACGAGCAGTACTTC. Residues: CASRLDSLNEQYF.

This chain joins TRBV24-1 and TRBJ2-1; 8 bases map to TRBD1. CDR3 length equals 16 residues. V shed 4 bases, J shed 6 bases, and the junction held 10 bases outside the gene matches. Germline V CDR1 and CDR2: KGHDR, SFDVKD. The CDR3: CATSDPGQGAGNEQFF. CDR3 bases: TGTGCCACCAGTGACCCCGGACAGGGTGCAGGCAATGAGCAGTTCTTC.

This clonotype has a handful of counts. V is TRBV29-1 and J is TRBJ2-7; D not certain. The V and J ends lost 7 bases and 2 bases respectively, with 9 bases between them. The CDR3 runs to 11 residues. Germline lookup yields CDR1 SQVTM and CDR2 ANQGSEA. CDR3 DNA: TGCAGCGCCTCAAAAGCCTACGAGCAGTACTTC. Protein: CSASKAYEQYF.